The 20 T cell receptor beta chains below all came from one sample that was sequenced in a study of blood T cells in healthy people across ages (dated by TCRdb to about 2015). Libraries were prepared through 5' RACE. This sample was sequenced with an Illumina HiSeq 2500. A second PCR of about 6 to 12 cycles was performed with a sample-barcoded 5' primer and a J-beta primer mix. TCRdb reanalyzed the raw reads on its own, using fastp at Q25 for trimming and MiXCR for clone calling, and kept in-frame beta chains. Each entry is one CDR3 protein sequence, shown with its most common DNA and genes. The sample table holds 850,000 to 950,000 distinct CDR3 sequences, of which 25% to 30% were seen once. The top ten clonotypes cover around 15% of the sample. Material: blood. The receptor source for this set is a woman aged 80 or older in good health.

V gene TRBV7-2 combines with J gene TRBJ2-1, with 9 nucleotides matching TRBD2. There are 17 residues in the CDR3. V was pared by 1 base and J by 9 bases, with 13 bases of the junction left unmatched. Germline values: CDR1 SGHTA, CDR2 FQGNSA. The CDR3 sequence is CASSLGIGGGGPGEQFF. In nucleotides, the CDR3 is TGTGCCAGCAGCTTAGGGATAGGCGGGGGGGGCCCCGGTGAGCAGTTCTTC.

Worth noting for this clonotype: This may stem from a read error, because a much larger clone lies one nucleotide away. This chain joins TRBV5-1 and TRBJ2-4, with D possibly matching TRBD2 (6 bases). Trimming took 0 bases from V and 9 from J, leaving 13 bases between them. This CDR3 is 14 amino acids long. CDR1 and CDR2 from the germline V gene are SGHRS and YFSETQ. Here the CDR3 reads CASSLAAGSTIQYF. The CDR3 DNA sequence: TGCGCCAGCAGCTTGGCCGCGGGGTCAACCATTCAGTACTTC.

A single count supports this clonotype. The V and J genes are TRBV3-1 and TRBJ1-1; 9 bases map to TRBD1. V lost 10 bases and J lost 4; bases outside the gene matches: 7. Germline V lookup: CDR1 LGHDT, CDR2 YNNKEL (reference sequence). The CDR3 runs 13 residues. Here the CDR3 reads CANSDRGATEAFF. CDR3 DNA sequence: TGTGCCAACAGTGACAGGGGGGCCACTGAAGCTTTCTTT.

This clonotype was seen many times. CDR3: CSASSQGKAGANVLTF. In DNA, the CDR3 is TGCAGTGCTAGTAGCCAGGGAAAGGCTGGGGCCAACGTCCTGACTTTC. V usage is TRBV20-1 and J usage is TRBJ2-6, with D tentatively TRBD1 (5 bases). The CDR3 has 16 residues. The germline CDR1 and CDR2 sequences are DFQATT and SNEGSKA (reference sequence). The ends were cut back, 3 bases at V and 2 bases at J, with 14 bases in the middle.

This clonotype was seen many times. V and J are TRBV7-8 and TRBJ2-3, with D possibly matching TRBD2 (6 bases). The V end lost 2 bases, the J end lost 3 bases, and 12 bases lay between the germline ends. Germline CDR1 reads SGHVS; CDR2 reads FQNEAQ. The CDR3 length is 15 residues. CDR3 sequence: CASSLNSLATDTQYF. The CDR3, as DNA: TGTGCCAGCAGCTTAAATTCACTAGCTACAGATACGCAGTATTTT.

This clonotype was detected ten times or more. This chain connects TRBV7-2 to TRBJ2-1, with no clear D. V was cut by 5 bases and J by 7 bases, with 15 bases left in between. This CDR3 has 14 residues. Germline V gene sequence: CDR1 SGHTA, CDR2 FQGNSA. CDR3 loop: CASSDRPSSNEQFF. In DNA form, the CDR3 reads TGTGCCAGCAGCGACCGGCCGAGCTCAAATGAGCAGTTCTTC.

Comment on this clonotype: A clone one base away is much larger, so this may be a read error. The rearrangement links TRBV20-1 to TRBJ2-7, with 12 positions matching TRBD1. The CDR3 is 15 amino acids. Germline values: CDR1 DFQATT, CDR2 SNEGSKA (reference sequence). V lost 5 bases and J lost 7; bases outside the gene matches: 12. The CDR3 nucleotides read TGCAGTGCTGGTGGCAGGGACAGGGGGCATAATGAGCAGTACTTC. Protein product: CSAGGRDRGHNEQYF.

About this clonotype itself: A read error may be the cause here, since a much bigger clone is one base away. The chain employs TRBV5-6 and TRBJ2-3; 10 nucleotides line up with TRBD2. The CDR3 runs 13 residues. In germline, CDR1 is SGHDT, CDR2 YYEEEE. CDR3 in amino acids: CVSRWTSGYTQYF. The CDR3 bases are TGTGTCAGCAGGTGGACTAGCGGTTATACGCAGTATTTT.

This clonotype was detected many times. The rearrangement links TRBV12-3 or TRBV12-4 to TRBJ1-5; D might be TRBD1 (5 bases). There are 13 residues in the CDR3. V lost 3 bases and J 6 bases, leaving 9 bases between the germline ends. Here the CDR3 reads CASSFQGLQPQHF. DNA of the CDR3: TGTGCCAGCAGTTTTCAGGGACTTCAGCCCCAGCATTTT.

Many counts were recorded for this clonotype. CDR3 bases: TGCAGCGTTGAAGTGGGACTCTCATACGGCTACACCTTC. It specifies CSVEVGLSYGYTF. V is TRBV29-1 and J is TRBJ1-2; weak D call: TRBD1 (5 bases). This CDR3 region has 13 residues. The germline CDR1 and CDR2 sequences are SQVTM and ANQGSEA. The V gene lost 1 base and the J gene lost 8 bases, with 14 bases spanning the gap.

CDR3 bases: TGTGCCAGCAGCCAGCTCATGCTGGCGGGGGCAGGACAGCAGTTCTTC. This translates into CASSQLMLAGAGQQFF. The rearrangement joins TRBV4-2 to TRBJ2-1; D might be TRBD2 (7 bases). The V end lost 3 bases, the J end lost 11 bases, and 23 bases lay between the germline ends. CDR1 LGHNA and CDR2 YNFKEQ come from the germline V gene. The CDR3 spans 16 residues.

This clonotype appeared a few times. CDR3 in DNA: TGTGCCAGCAGCCCCTACCCGGGAACTGAAGCTTTCTTT. Translating it yields CASSPYPGTEAFF. The V gene is TRBV3-1, the J gene TRBJ1-1; D is undetermined. The CDR3 is 13 amino acids. From germline, CDR1 is LGHDT and CDR2 YNNKEL (reference sequence). The V end was cut by 4 bases, the J end by 5 bases, with 11 bases between.

There are a few counts of this clonotype. The chain joins TRBV11-1 to TRBJ2-5, with D perhaps matching TRBD1 (8 bases). Looked up from germline, CDR1 is SGHAT and CDR2 is FQDESV (reference sequence). The CDR3 runs 14 residues. With 0 bases removed from V and 11 bases from J, the gap between germline ends came to 16 bases. CDR3 nucleotide sequence: TGTGCCAGCAGCTTAGCGGGACAGGCGGGGGAGCAGTACTTC. Its translation is CASSLAGQAGEQYF.

This clonotype was seen repeatedly, ten times or more. This chain links TRBV5-1 with TRBJ2-4; D is unresolved. The CDR3 spans 15 residues. The germline gives CDR1 SGHRS, CDR2 YFSETQ. Deletions cut 0 bases from V and 1 base from J, with 8 bases between. CDR3 residues: CASSLGGEAKNIQYF. As DNA, the CDR3 is TGCGCCAGCAGCTTGGGCGGAGAGGCCAAAAACATTCAGTACTTC.

Many counts were recorded for this clonotype. V usage is TRBV15 and J usage is TRBJ2-1, with 9 bases aligning to TRBD1. Germline assignment: CDR1 LNHNV and CDR2 YYDKDF (reference sequence). The ends lost 5 bases at V and 7 bases at J; junction bases unmatched: 3. The CDR3 spans 13 residues. DNA of the CDR3: TGTGCCACCAGCGGGGACAGGGAGAATGAGCAGTTCTTC. This codes for CATSGDRENEQFF.

V gene TRBV30 combines with J gene TRBJ2-2; D not certain. Germline CDR1 reads GTSNPN; CDR2 reads SVGIG (reference sequence). The CDR3 contains 15 residues. Deletions cut 0 bases from V and 3 bases from J, with 11 bases between. The CDR3 loop reads CAWSVLSLYTGELFF. The CDR3 DNA reads as TGTGCCTGGAGTGTACTTTCCCTTTACACCGGGGAGCTGTTTTTT.

Of note for this clonotype: This may be a read error, as it is one base from a much larger clone. V gene TRBV14 combines with J gene TRBJ2-3; maybe TRBD2 (6 bases). The CDR3 contains 16 residues. Germline CDR1 and CDR2: SGHDN and FVKESK. The CDR3 DNA is TGTGCCGGCAGCCAAAGGCATGGGGGGAGCACAGATACGCAGTATTTT. Translating it yields CAGSQRHGGSTDTQYF.

This clonotype has ten or more counts. This rearrangement joins TRBV28 to TRBJ1-1; the D gene is possibly TRBD1 (5 bases). The CDR3 contains 13 residues. Germline V lookup: CDR1 MDHEN, CDR2 SYDVKM. With 6 bases removed from V and 2 bases from J, the gap between germline ends came to 10 bases. The CDR3 is CASRQQVNTEAFF. DNA for the CDR3: TGTGCCAGCAGACAACAGGTAAACACTGAAGCTTTCTTT.

Worth noting for this clonotype: Relative to the germline gene, one junction end is altered; a read error may explain this. The rearrangement joins TRBV5-1 to TRBJ2-1; D is unclear. The germline CDR1 and CDR2 sequences are SGHRS and YFSETQ. The CDR3 has 13 residues. The DNA of the CDR3 is TGCGCCAGCAGCTTGGATGGGTACAATGGGCAGTTCTTC. Its translation is CASSLDGYNGQFF.

The chain recombines TRBV15 with TRBJ2-7, with D perhaps assigned TRBD1 or TRBD2 (5 bases each). With 3 bases removed from V and 0 bases from J, the gap between germline ends came to 6 bases. Per germline, CDR1 LNHNV and CDR2 YYDKDF (reference sequence). The CDR3 covers 13 residues. For the CDR3, the DNA is TGTGCCACCAGCAGGGGGACCTCCTACGAGCAGTACTTC. Its protein is CATSRGTSYEQYF.